The 25 T cell receptor beta chains presented below share a single source sample, sequenced in a study of pediatric ulcerative colitis. The assay was immunoSEQ multiplex PCR, and TCRdb's table has in-frame clones only and misses some. The table lists 15,000 to 20,000 clones, roughly 80% of them singletons. One to two pinch biopsies were taken from the rectum during colonoscopy. The sample taken for sequencing was gut tissue. The receptors were sampled from a boy aged 5-17 years with moderate ulcerative colitis.

This rearrangement joins TRBV7-9 to TRBJ1-2; the D is unclear. This CDR3 comprises 13 residues. The germline V gene encodes CDR1 SEHNR and CDR2 FQNEAQ (reference sequence). V lost 1 base to trimming and J lost 8 bases, with 11 bases between them. The CDR3 DNA is TGTGCCAGCAGCTTAGAGACCAAGTACGGCTACACCTTC. It yields the protein CASSLETKYGYTF.

V and J are TRBV28 and TRBJ1-1; no firm D call. Germline V gives CDR1 MDHEN, CDR2 SYDVKM. Trimming cost V 7 bases and J 1 base, with 4 bases left between them. CDR3 length: 11 amino acids. The CDR3 coding sequence is TGTGCCAGCAAGGGGAACACTGAAGCTTTCTTT. Protein sequence: CASKGNTEAFF.

V gene TRBV9 combines with J gene TRBJ2-1; D unresolved. CDR3 length equals 14 residues. The germline gives CDR1 SGDLS, CDR2 YYNGEE. The V end was cut by 0 bases, the J end by 7 bases, with 11 bases between. CDR3 in DNA: TGTGCCAGCAGCGTAGGGGGATACGGTAATGAGCAGTTCTTC. Its translation is CASSVGGYGNEQFF.

This clone was seen more than once but under ten times. V usage is TRBV7-2 and J usage is TRBJ2-3, with TRBD2 identical over 10 bases. J was trimmed by 5 bases and V by 0 bases; bases with no gene match: 5. Germline CDR1 and CDR2: SGHTA and FQGNSA. The CDR3 covers 16 residues. The CDR3 region has the DNA TGTGCCAGCAGCTTAGCGGCAGCGGGAGGGCAAGATACGCAGTATTTT. As protein: CASSLAAAGGQDTQYF.

The gene calls are TRBV7-8 and TRBJ2-7; TRBD1 matches 10 bases. The J segment lost 2 bases and the V segment lost 5 bases, leaving 6 bases of the junction unmatched. The CDR3 extends over 15 amino acids. CDR1 and CDR2 (germline): SGHVS, FQNEAQ. CDR3 sequence reads: CASSQDRGLTYEQYF. CDR3 sequence (DNA): TGTGCCAGCAGCCAAGACAGGGGGCTAACCTACGAGCAGTACTTC.

The J gene is TRBJ2-4, the V gene TRBV2, with no clear D. The V gene's germline CDR1 is SNHLY and CDR2 FYNNEI. The CDR3 contains 11 residues. Deletions cut 8 bases from V and 7 bases from J, with 9 bases between. The CDR3 here is CASGPGNIQYF. CDR3 sequence (DNA): TGTGCCAGCGGCCCTGGTAACATTCAGTACTTC. The full variable domain, rest sourced from reference TRBV2 and TRBJ2-4, is EPEVTQTPSHQVTQMGQEVILRCVPISNHLYFYWYRQILGQKVEFLVSFYNNEISEKSEIFDDQFSVERPDGSNFTLKIRSTKLEDSAMYFCASGPGNIQYFGAGTRLSVL.

The CDR3 spells CASSFGGVGNQPQHF. For the CDR3, the DNA is TGTGCCAGCAGTTTTGGGGGAGTGGGCAATCAGCCCCAGCATTTT. J is TRBJ1-5 and V is TRBV27; TRBD1 is a possible D gene (5 bases). The V gene lost 3 bases and the J gene lost 2 bases, with 11 bases spanning the gap. The V gene's germline CDR1 is MNHEY and CDR2 SMNVEV (reference sequence). CDR3 length: 15 residues.

This clone has just a few counts. The chain recombines TRBV6-6 with TRBJ1-1; 9 bases map to TRBD1. V was clipped by 2 bases and J by 7 bases; unmatched bases: 5. From germline, CDR1 is MNHNY and CDR2 SVGAGI (reference sequence). The CDR3 extends over 14 amino acids. The chain's CDR3 is CASSYMTGGLEAFF. The CDR3 nucleotides read TGTGCCAGCAGTTACATGACAGGGGGACTTGAAGCTTTCTTT.

V gene TRBV21-1 combines with J gene TRBJ2-4. TRBV21-1 is tagged as a pseudogene. The CDR3 sequence is 13 residues long. CDR3 in DNA: TGTGCCAGCAGCTCAAAGGGGGGAAACATTCAGTACTTC. This gives the protein CASSSKGGNIQYF.

V is TRBV9 and J is TRBJ1-1, with 11 bases matching TRBD1. Germline CDR1 and CDR2: SGDLS and YYNGEE. This CDR3 spans 15 amino acids. V was pared by 3 bases and J by 7 bases, with 8 bases of the junction left unmatched. The CDR3 nucleotides are TGTGCCAGCAGCGCCTACCGGGACAGGGGGGGTGAAGCTTTCTTT. Its translation: CASSAYRDRGGEAFF. The entire variable domain, with the rest obtained from reference TRBV9 and TRBJ1-1, is as follows: DSGVTQTPKHLITATGQRVTLRCSPRSGDLSVYWYQQSLDQGLQFLIQYYNGEERAKGNILERFSAQQFPDLHSELNLSSLELGDSALYFCASSAYRDRGGEAFFGQGTRLTVV.

V usage is TRBV9 and J usage is TRBJ1-6; no clear D gene. Trimming took off 5 bases at V and 9 bases at J, with 12 bases between the two ends. This CDR3 comprises 13 residues. Germline-derived CDR1 and CDR2 are SGDLS and YYNGEE. The CDR3 nucleotides read TGTGCCAGCAGTTATACTAATAGTTCACCCCTCCACTTT. Amino acids: CASSYTNSSPLHF. The whole variable domain, filled in from reference TRBV9 and TRBJ1-6, reads DSGVTQTPKHLITATGQRVTLRCSPRSGDLSVYWYQQSLDQGLQFLIQYYNGEERAKGNILERFSAQQFPDLHSELNLSSLELGDSALYFCASSYTNSSPLHFGNGTRLTVT.

The chain combines TRBV19 with TRBJ2-2; D perhaps matches TRBD1 (5 bases). Germline V gene data show CDR1 as LNHDA and CDR2 as SQIVND (reference sequence). This CDR3 is built from 14 residues. V shed 6 bases and J shed 6 bases, with 14 bases lying between them. CDR3 residues: CASRSLRVAGELFF. The CDR3 DNA is TGTGCCAGTAGATCCCTCAGGGTCGCCGGGGAGCTGTTTTTT.

This clone has a handful of counts. The V and J genes are TRBV18 and TRBJ1-3; no definite D call. The CDR3 consists of 18 residues. Germline assignment: CDR1 KGHSH and CDR2 LQKENI. Deletions cut 0 bases from V and 4 bases from J, with 19 bases between. CDR3 amino acids: CASSPPRIDGAIGNTIYF. DNA for the CDR3: TGTGCCAGCTCACCACCGAGGATAGACGGAGCCATCGGAAACACCATATATTTT.

The rearrangement joins TRBV7-9 to TRBJ1-2; possibly TRBD1 for D (5 bases). The CDR3 is 13 residues long. Germline assignment: CDR1 SEHNR and CDR2 FQNEAQ (reference sequence). The V and J ends lost 6 bases and 0 bases respectively, with 8 bases between them. DNA of the CDR3: TGTGCCAGCAGGGACATCTCTAACTATGGCTACACCTTC. It yields the protein CASRDISNYGYTF.

This chain uses TRBV5-1 with TRBJ2-7; D is possibly TRBD1 or TRBD2 (5 bases each). V was clipped by 2 bases and J by 9 bases, with 21 bases between them. This CDR3 spans 15 amino acids. Germline assignment: CDR1 SGHRS and CDR2 YFSETQ. CDR3 protein: CASSLSSGAAWSQYF. The CDR3 DNA sequence: TGCGCCAGCAGCTTATCCTCCGGGGCTGCTTGGTCGCAGTACTTC.

This clone was found a few times. The J gene is TRBJ1-3, the V gene TRBV7-2; D remains ambiguous. The CDR3 sequence is 15 residues long. CDR1 and CDR2 (germline): SGHTA, FQGNSA. V shed 6 bases and J shed 0 bases, with 12 bases lying between them. Written as DNA, the CDR3 is TGTGCCAGCAGTCGATTGTCGCCCTCTGGAAACACCATATATTTT. This gives the protein CASSRLSPSGNTIYF. The full variable domain, its missing parts supplied by reference TRBV7-2 and TRBJ1-3, is GAGVSQSPSNKVTEKGKDVELRCDPISGHTALYWYRQSLGQGLEFLIYFQGNSAPDKSGLPSDRFSAERTGGSVSTLTIQRTQQEDSAVYLCASSRLSPSGNTIYFGEGSWLTVV.

V gene TRBV30 combines with J gene TRBJ2-7, with 8 bases aligning to TRBD2. The CDR3 is made up of 13 amino acids. CDR1 and CDR2 (germline): GTSNPN, SVGIG (reference sequence). The trim removed 5 bases at V and 6 bases at J, leaving 9 bases unmatched. The CDR3 loop is CAWSPGLVLEQYF. DNA of the CDR3: TGTGCCTGGTCACCGGGACTAGTTCTCGAGCAGTACTTC.

The chain combines TRBV2 with TRBJ1-6; D may be TRBD1 (5 bases). V was pared by 11 bases and J by 9 bases, with 23 bases between. The germline V gene has CDR1 SNHLY and CDR2 FYNNEI. The CDR3 consists of 15 residues. CDR3 amino acids: CAGGVDGGWGSPLHF. The DNA for the CDR3 is TGTGCCGGGGGGGTGGACGGCGGCTGGGGTTCACCCCTCCACTTT. The variable domain in full, completed from reference TRBV2 and TRBJ1-6, reads EPEVTQTPSHQVTQMGQEVILRCVPISNHLYFYWYRQILGQKVEFLVSFYNNEISEKSEIFDDQFSVERPDGSNFTLKIRSTKLEDSAMYFCAGGVDGGWGSPLHFGNGTRLTVT.

This chain links TRBV7-9 with TRBJ2-7; D tentatively reads TRBD1 or TRBD2 (5 bases each). The germline gives CDR1 SEHNR, CDR2 FQNEAQ (reference sequence). With 2 bases removed from V and 5 bases from J, the gap between germline ends came to 13 bases. The CDR3 totals 14 residues. The CDR3 region is CASSLIGAGDEQYF. For the CDR3, the DNA is TGTGCCAGCAGCTTAATCGGGGCTGGAGACGAGCAGTACTTC.

V and J are TRBV7-3 and TRBJ2-2; weak D call: TRBD2 (5 bases). CDR3 size: 16 residues. Trimming cost V 0 bases and J 5 bases, with 13 bases left between them. Germline V gives CDR1 SGHTA, CDR2 FQGTGA. In DNA form, the CDR3 reads TGTGCCAGCAGCTTAACTAGCCTAGCTGGAACCGGGGAGCTGTTTTTT. Its translation: CASSLTSLAGTGELFF.

The rearrangement links TRBV6-1 to TRBJ2-2, with D tentatively TRBD1 (6 bases). Germline CDR1 is MNHNS and CDR2 is SASEGT. There are 14 residues in the CDR3. Trimming shortened V by 5 bases and J by 9 bases, and 16 bases separated the two germline ends. Here the CDR3 reads CASSPGQRSRELFF. CDR3 DNA: TGTGCCAGCAGTCCGGGACAACGTTCCCGGGAGCTGTTTTTT.

The CDR3 here is CASSFLPGRMNTEAFF. CDR3 DNA sequence: TGCGCCAGCAGTTTTTTGCCCGGGCGCATGAACACTGAAGCTTTCTTT. This chain connects TRBV5-1 to TRBJ1-1, with D unclear. In germline, CDR1 is SGHRS, CDR2 YFSETQ. This CDR3 spans 16 amino acids. Trimming took 5 bases from V and 0 from J, leaving 17 bases between them.

This chain joins TRBV11-2 and TRBJ2-3; the D is unclear. Germline values: CDR1 SGHAT, CDR2 FQNNGV. Trimming took off 0 bases at V and 3 bases at J, with 4 bases between the two ends. The CDR3 runs to 13 residues. The chain's CDR3 is CASSLDRTDTQYF. CDR3 coding DNA: TGTGCCAGCAGCTTAGACAGGACAGATACGCAGTATTTT.

V and J are TRBV2 and TRBJ1-2; a weak D match, TRBD1 (6 bases). The CDR3 is 12 amino acids. Germline assignment: CDR1 SNHLY and CDR2 FYNNEI. The V gene lost 5 bases and the J gene lost 8 bases, with 12 bases spanning the gap. CDR3 bases: TGTGCCAGCAGTAGCTACAGGGCGGGCTACACCTTC. This sequence encodes CASSSYRAGYTF.

This CDR3 reads CASSEERTGAETQYF. Written as DNA, the CDR3 is TGTGCCAGCAGTGAAGAGAGGACAGGAGCAGAGACCCAGTACTTC. The chain carries TRBV25-1 and TRBJ2-5; the match to TRBD1 covers 7 bases. J was trimmed by 4 bases and V by 2 bases; bases with no gene match: 7. CDR3 length equals 15 residues. Per germline, CDR1 MGHDK and CDR2 SYGVNS.